The present TCR beta chain was sequenced within a study of cytomegalovirus exposure and HLA in healthy donors. Study-wide points: Among TCR beta chains, those listed as cytomegalovirus-associated numbered over 150. A later analysis found first-cohort TCR clusters tended to co-occur in the approximately 110 validation repertoires.

Losses at the gene ends were 3 bases for V and 0 bases for J; bases not matched to a gene: 1. This CDR3 comprises 15 residues. The V gene's germline CDR1 is SGHRS and CDR2 YFSETQ. Some clones are missing from TCRdb's copy, which holds only in-frame ones; the method was immunoSEQ multiplex PCR. The sample has 150,000 to 200,000 clones, more than 70% seen once. The study drew the donors from its approximately 110-subject validation cohort, separate from the approximately 700-subject first cohort. This clone was seen more than once but under ten times. The antigen remains undetermined. The material sequenced was PBMCs. The V call is TRBV5-1, the J call TRBJ2-2; 8 positions agree with TRBD2. The source is a woman aged 18 to 35 in good health and CMV-seronegative. CDR3 loop: CASSSGLANTGELFF. The CDR3 region has the DNA TGCGCCAGCAGCTCGGGACTAGCGAACACCGGGGAGCTGTTTTTT.